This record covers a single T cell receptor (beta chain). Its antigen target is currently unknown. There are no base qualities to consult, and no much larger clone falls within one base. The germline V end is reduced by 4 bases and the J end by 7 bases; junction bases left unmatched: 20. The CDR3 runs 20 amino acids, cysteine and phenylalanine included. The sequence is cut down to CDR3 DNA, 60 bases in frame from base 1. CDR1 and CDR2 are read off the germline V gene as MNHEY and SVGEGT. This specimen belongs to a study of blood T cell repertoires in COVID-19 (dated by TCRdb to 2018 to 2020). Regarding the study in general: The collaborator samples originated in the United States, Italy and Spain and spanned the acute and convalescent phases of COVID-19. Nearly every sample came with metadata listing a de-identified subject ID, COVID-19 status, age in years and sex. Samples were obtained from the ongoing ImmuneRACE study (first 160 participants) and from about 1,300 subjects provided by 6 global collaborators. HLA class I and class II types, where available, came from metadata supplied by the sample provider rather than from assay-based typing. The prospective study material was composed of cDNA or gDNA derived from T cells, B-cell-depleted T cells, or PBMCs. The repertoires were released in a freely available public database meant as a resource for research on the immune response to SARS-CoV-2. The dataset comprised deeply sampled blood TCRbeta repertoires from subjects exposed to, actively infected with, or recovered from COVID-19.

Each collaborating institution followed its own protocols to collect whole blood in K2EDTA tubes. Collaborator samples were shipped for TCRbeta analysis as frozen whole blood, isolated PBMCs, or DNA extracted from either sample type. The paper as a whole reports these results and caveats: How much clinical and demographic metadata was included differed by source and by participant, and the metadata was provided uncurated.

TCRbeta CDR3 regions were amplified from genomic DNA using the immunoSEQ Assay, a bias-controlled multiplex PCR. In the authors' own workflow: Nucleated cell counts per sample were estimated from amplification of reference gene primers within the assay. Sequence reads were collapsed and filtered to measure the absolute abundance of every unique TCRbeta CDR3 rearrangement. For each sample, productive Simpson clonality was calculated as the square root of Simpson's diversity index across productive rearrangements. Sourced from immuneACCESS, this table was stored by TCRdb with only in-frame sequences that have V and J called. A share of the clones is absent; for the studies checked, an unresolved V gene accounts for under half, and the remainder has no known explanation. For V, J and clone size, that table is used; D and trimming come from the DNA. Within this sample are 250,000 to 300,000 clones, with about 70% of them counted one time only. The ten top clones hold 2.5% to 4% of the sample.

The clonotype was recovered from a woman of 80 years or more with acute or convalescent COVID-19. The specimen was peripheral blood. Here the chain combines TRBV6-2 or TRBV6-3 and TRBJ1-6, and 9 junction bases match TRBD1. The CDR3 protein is CASSSFRGQGILITNSPLHF. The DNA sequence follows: TGTGCCAGCAGTTCTTTCCGAGGACAGGGGATATTAATAACGAATTCACCCCTCCACTTT.